One and the same sample provided the 10 T cell receptor beta chains below, sequenced in a study of T cell repertoires in cytomegalovirus infection. One entry per CDR3 protein, called by TCRdb with MiXCR from the reads. The sample comprises 650,000 to 900,000 distinct CDR3 sequences, about 29% of which are singletons, and less than 15% rests with the top ten. These receptors' antigens are unknown. The input for sequencing was cultured CD8+ T cells from PBMCs, taken from culture after CMV antigen stimulation. These receptors originate from a human donor in good health (CMV status not recorded). Some clones in this sample may be carry-over from other donors' samples.

The V gene is TRBV28, the J gene TRBJ2-5; D is possibly TRBD2 (6 bases). V lost 4 bases and J 0 bases, leaving 15 bases between the germline ends. This CDR3 is built from 16 residues. From germline, CDR1 is MDHEN and CDR2 SYDVKM. The CDR3 loop is CASSYPWGVDQETQYF. The DNA for the CDR3 is TGTGCCAGCAGTTACCCCTGGGGGGTGGACCAAGAGACCCAGTACTTC.

V gene TRBV14 combines with J gene TRBJ2-3; 7 bases are shared with TRBD1. The CDR3 length is 16 residues. Germline trimming cut 6 bases from V and 6 bases from J; bases unmatched to any gene: 15. The V gene's germline CDR1 is SGHDN and CDR2 FVKESK. For the CDR3, the DNA is TGTGCCAGCAGTCGATTCCGGGACAGTTTAAGTGATACGCAGTATTTT. Translated, it gives CASSRFRDSLSDTQYF.

The gene calls are TRBV2 and TRBJ2-5; 9 nucleotides line up with TRBD2. CDR3 size: 17 residues. CDR1 and CDR2 (germline): SNHLY, FYNNEI. V dropped 6 bases and J dropped 3; count of bases not matched to a gene: 14. The CDR3 loop is CASSPKHLAGRKETQYF. The DNA of the CDR3 is TGTGCCAGCAGCCCCAAGCACCTAGCGGGGAGGAAAGAGACCCAGTACTTC. The variable domain in full, completed from reference TRBV2 and TRBJ2-5, reads EPEVTQTPSHQVTQMGQEVILRCVPISNHLYFYWYRQILGQKVEFLVSFYNNEISEKSEIFDDQFSVERPDGSNFTLKIRSTKLEDSAMYFCASSPKHLAGRKETQYFGPGTRLLVL.

Many counts were recorded for this clonotype. The chain uses TRBV7-9 and TRBJ2-1; D ambiguous. This CDR3 contains 15 residues. The ends were cut back, 4 bases at V and 0 bases at J, with 10 bases in the middle. The germline V gene encodes CDR1 SEHNR and CDR2 FQNEAQ (reference sequence). CDR3 loop: CASSSTASSYNEQFF. Written as DNA, the CDR3 is TGTGCCAGCAGCTCGACTGCGAGCTCCTACAATGAGCAGTTCTTC.

The rearrangement joins TRBV27 to TRBJ2-7; the D gene is possibly TRBD1 (6 bases). The CDR3 runs to 15 residues. The germline CDR1 and CDR2 sequences are MNHEY and SMNVEV (reference sequence). Trimming cost V 7 bases and J 2 bases, with 18 bases left between them. CDR3 residues: CASMISTGPTYEQYF. As DNA, the CDR3 is TGTGCCAGCATGATTAGTACAGGGCCCACCTACGAGCAGTACTTC.

This chain uses TRBV7-9 with TRBJ1-4, with D unclear. V lost 5 bases to trimming and J lost 8 bases, with 12 bases between them. CDR1 and CDR2 from the germline V gene are SEHNR and FQNEAQ (reference sequence). The CDR3 totals 13 residues. The CDR3 reads CASSRTRKEKLFF. The CDR3 nucleotides read TGTGCCAGCAGCCGCACAAGAAAGGAAAAACTGTTTTTT.

This clonotype was detected a few times. CDR3 in DNA: TGTGCCAGCAGTTACGGGACAGGGACCTATGAGCAGTTCTTC. Residues: CASSYGTGTYEQFF. The V and J genes are TRBV6-6 and TRBJ2-1, with 9 bases that match TRBD1. The CDR3 sequence is 14 residues long. Germline-derived CDR1 and CDR2 are MNHNY and SVGAGI (reference sequence). The V gene end was trimmed by 2 bases and the J gene end by 8 bases; junction bases not matched to a gene: 4.

This clonotype was recorded a few times. The chain combines TRBV6-2 or TRBV6-3 with TRBJ2-5; D call uncertain. CDR1 is MNHEY, CDR2 SVGEGT, per germline. V lost 5 bases to trimming and J lost 0 bases, with 13 bases between them. This CDR3 has 15 amino acids. Here the CDR3 reads CASSPPRRYQETQYF. CDR3 nucleotide sequence: TGTGCCAGCAGTCCCCCCAGACGGTACCAAGAGACCCAGTACTTC.

This clonotype was seen a few times. The chain is built from TRBV20-1 and TRBJ2-7, with D unclear. The CDR3 sequence is 11 residues long. Trimming pared 3 bases from V and 9 bases from J, leaving 12 bases between. CDR1 and CDR2 from the germline V gene are DFQATT and SNEGSKA (reference sequence). For the CDR3, the DNA is TGCAGTGCTAGCTCCTCCCAAGGGCAGTACTTC. As protein: CSASSSQGQYF.

The V gene is TRBV6-2 or TRBV6-3, the J gene TRBJ2-7, with 7 positions matching TRBD2. J lost 2 bases, V lost 8 bases, and 12 bases had no gene match. This CDR3 comprises 15 residues. Germline CDR1 is MNHEY and CDR2 is SVGEGT. The CDR3 spells CASRLTVGTTYEQYV. DNA of the CDR3: TGTGCCAGCCGATTAACCGTAGGGACTACCTACGAGCAGTACGTC.